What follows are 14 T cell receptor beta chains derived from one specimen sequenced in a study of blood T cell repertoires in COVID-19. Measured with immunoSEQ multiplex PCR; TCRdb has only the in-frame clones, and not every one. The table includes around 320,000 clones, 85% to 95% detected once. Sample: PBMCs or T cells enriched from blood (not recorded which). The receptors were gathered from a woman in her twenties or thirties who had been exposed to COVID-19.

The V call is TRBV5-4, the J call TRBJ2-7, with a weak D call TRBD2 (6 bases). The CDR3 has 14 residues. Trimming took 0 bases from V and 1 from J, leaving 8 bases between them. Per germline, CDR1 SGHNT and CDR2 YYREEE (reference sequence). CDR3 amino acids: CASSLGLDSYEQYF. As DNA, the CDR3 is TGTGCCAGCAGCTTGGGACTAGATTCCTACGAGCAGTACTTC.

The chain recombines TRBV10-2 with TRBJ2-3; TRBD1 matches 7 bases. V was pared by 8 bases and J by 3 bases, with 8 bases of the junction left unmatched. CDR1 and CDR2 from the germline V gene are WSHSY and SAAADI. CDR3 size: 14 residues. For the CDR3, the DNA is TGCGCCAGCGGAGACAGGGTTAGAACAGATACGCAGTATTTT. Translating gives CASGDRVRTDTQYF.

The CDR3 here is CASSQQSSGNTIYF. For the CDR3, the DNA is TGTGCCAGCAGCCAGCAGTCCTCTGGAAACACCATATATTTT. The genes are TRBV3-1 (or the pseudogene TRBV3-2) and TRBJ1-3; no definite D call. Germline V gene sequence: CDR1 LGHDT, CDR2 YNNKEL (reference sequence). Trimming shortened V by 3 bases and J by 0 bases, and 6 bases separated the two germline ends. The CDR3 loop spans 14 amino acids.

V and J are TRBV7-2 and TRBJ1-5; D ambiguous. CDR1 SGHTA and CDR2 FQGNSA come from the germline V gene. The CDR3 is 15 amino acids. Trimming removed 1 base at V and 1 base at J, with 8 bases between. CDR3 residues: CASSLVWASNQPQHF. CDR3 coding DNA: TGTGCCAGCAGCTTAGTCTGGGCCAGCAATCAGCCCCAGCATTTT.

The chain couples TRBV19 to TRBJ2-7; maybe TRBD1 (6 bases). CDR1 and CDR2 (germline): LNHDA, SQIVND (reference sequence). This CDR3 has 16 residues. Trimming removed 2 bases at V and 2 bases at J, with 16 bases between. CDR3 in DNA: TGTGCCAGTAGTATATCTCACAGGGCGTCCGCCTACGAGCAGTACTTC. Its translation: CASSISHRASAYEQYF.

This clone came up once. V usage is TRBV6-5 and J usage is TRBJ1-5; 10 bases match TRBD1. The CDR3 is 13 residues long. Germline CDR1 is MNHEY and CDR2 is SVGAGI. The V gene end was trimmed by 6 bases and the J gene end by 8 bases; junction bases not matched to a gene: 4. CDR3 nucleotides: TGTGCCAGCAGCCCGGGACAGGGGAAGCCCCAGCATTTT. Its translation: CASSPGQGKPQHF.

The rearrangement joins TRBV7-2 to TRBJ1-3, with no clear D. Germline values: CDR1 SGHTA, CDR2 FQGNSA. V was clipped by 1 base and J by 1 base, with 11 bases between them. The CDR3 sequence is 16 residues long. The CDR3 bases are TGTGCCAGCAGCTTAGTGGATCGGCGGTCTGGAAACACCATATATTTT. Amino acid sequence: CASSLVDRRSGNTIYF. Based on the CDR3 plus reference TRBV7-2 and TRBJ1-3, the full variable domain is GAGVSQSPSNKVTEKGKDVELRCDPISGHTALYWYRQSLGQGLEFLIYFQGNSAPDKSGLPSDRFSAERTGGSVSTLTIQRTQQEDSAVYLCASSLVDRRSGNTIYFGEGSWLTVV.

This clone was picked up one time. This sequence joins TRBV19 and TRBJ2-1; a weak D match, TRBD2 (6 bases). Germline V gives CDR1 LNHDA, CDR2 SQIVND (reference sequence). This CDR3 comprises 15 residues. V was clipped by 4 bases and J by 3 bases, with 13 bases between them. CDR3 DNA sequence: TGTGCCAGTAGTACCCCCGGGACTCTCTACAATGAGCAGTTCTTC. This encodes CASSTPGTLYNEQFF.

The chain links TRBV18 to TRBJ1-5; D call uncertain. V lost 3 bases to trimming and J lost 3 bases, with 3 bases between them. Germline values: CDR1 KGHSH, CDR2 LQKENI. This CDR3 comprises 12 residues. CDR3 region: CASSPANQPQHF. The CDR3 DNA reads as TGTGCCAGCTCACCGGCCAATCAGCCCCAGCATTTT.

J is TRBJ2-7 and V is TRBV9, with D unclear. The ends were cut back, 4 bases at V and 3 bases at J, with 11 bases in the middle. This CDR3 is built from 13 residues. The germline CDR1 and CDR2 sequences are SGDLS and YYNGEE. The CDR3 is CASSPSTFYEQYF. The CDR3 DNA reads TGTGCCAGCAGCCCATCAACTTTCTACGAGCAGTACTTC.

CDR3 nucleotide sequence: TGTGCCAGCAGTTTATTAGACCCTGGGGGGAAGCCAGGAAACGAGCAGTACTTC. Amino acid sequence: CASSLLDPGGKPGNEQYF. This rearrangement joins TRBV27 to TRBJ2-7; perhaps TRBD2 as D (6 bases). CDR1 MNHEY and CDR2 SMNVEV come from the germline V gene (reference sequence). Between the trimmed V and J ends, which lost 1 base and 5 bases, there was a span of 24 bases. The CDR3 extends over 18 amino acids.

Here the CDR3 DNA reads TGCGCCAGCAGCGCACGGGGGGACGGCTACACCTTC. Translating gives CASSARGDGYTF. The chain has TRBV5-1 and TRBJ1-2; D may be TRBD1 (5 bases). CDR1 is SGHRS and CDR2 is YFSETQ in the germline V gene. V gave up 4 bases and J gave up 8 bases, with 12 bases separating them. The CDR3 has 12 residues. Drawing the rest from reference TRBV5-1 and TRBJ1-2, the complete variable domain is KAGVTQTPRYLIKTRGQQVTLSCSPISGHRSVSWYQQTPGQGLQFLFEYFSETQRNKGNFPGRFSGRQFSNSRSEMNVSTLELGDSALYLCASSARGDGYTFGSGTRLTVV.

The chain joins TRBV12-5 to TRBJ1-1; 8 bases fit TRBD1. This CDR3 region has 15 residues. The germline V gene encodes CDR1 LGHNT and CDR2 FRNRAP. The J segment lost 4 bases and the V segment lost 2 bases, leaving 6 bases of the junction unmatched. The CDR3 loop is CASGLSGGGRTEAFF. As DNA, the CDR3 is TGTGCTAGTGGTTTGTCAGGGGGCGGTCGCACTGAAGCTTTCTTT.

CDR3 nucleotides: TGTGCCAGCAGTTATATGGTCGGGATGAACACTGAAGCTTTCTTT. Translated: CASSYMVGMNTEAFF. J is TRBJ1-1 and V is TRBV6-5; unclear D gene. The V gene lost 3 bases and the J gene lost 0 bases, with 11 bases spanning the gap. CDR3 length: 15 residues. The germline CDR1 and CDR2 sequences are MNHEY and SVGAGI.